One and the same sample provided the 18 T cell receptor beta chains below, sequenced in a study of cytomegalovirus exposure and HLA in healthy donors. The PCR had 60 Vbeta and 13 Jbeta primers. Profiling relied on immunoSEQ multiplex PCR, and the TCRdb table lists in-frame clones only, not all of them. The sample yields 95,000 to 130,000 clones, around 80% seen once. Material for sequencing was PBMCs. These receptor sequences come from a man aged 25-45 years in good health and CMV-seropositive.

CDR3 in amino acids: CASSPAGGYEQYF. In DNA, the CDR3 is TGTGCCAGCAGCCCAGCGGGGGGCTACGAGCAGTACTTC. The chain uses TRBV5-4 and TRBJ2-7, with 9 bases identical to TRBD2. From germline, CDR1 is SGHNT and CDR2 YYREEE (reference sequence). This CDR3 contains 13 residues. V trimming: 4 bases; J trimming: 3 bases; junction bases outside the gene matches: 2.

This clone was observed once. This rearrangement joins TRBV7-2 to TRBJ2-4; 9 nucleotides agree with TRBD2. The CDR3 extends over 15 amino acids. V dropped 7 bases and J dropped 5; count of bases not matched to a gene: 9. Germline lookup yields CDR1 SGHTA and CDR2 FQGNSA. The CDR3 reads CASTQIAGVQNIQYF. CDR3 nucleotide sequence: TGTGCCAGCACCCAAATAGCGGGAGTTCAAAACATTCAGTACTTC.

This clone was seen only a few times. The chain recombines TRBV11-3 with TRBJ1-1, with D unclear. CDR1 is SGHNT, CDR2 YENEEA, per germline. The CDR3 runs 13 residues. The V end was cut by 4 bases, the J end by 1 base, with 7 bases between. CDR3 amino acids: CASSSPRNTEAFF. CDR3 in DNA: TGTGCCAGCAGCTCCCCTCGGAACACTGAAGCTTTCTTT.

This chain uses TRBV7-2 with TRBJ1-2, with no clear D. The CDR3 has 14 residues. Trimming left V 1 base short and J 4 bases short, with 10 bases between. The germline V gene encodes CDR1 SGHTA and CDR2 FQGNSA. CDR3 sequence (DNA): TGTGCCAGCAGCTTAGATCCGGGTGTCTATGGCTACACCTTC. It encodes CASSLDPGVYGYTF. Full variable domain (outside the CDR3, taken from reference TRBV7-2 and TRBJ1-2): GAGVSQSPSNKVTEKGKDVELRCDPISGHTALYWYRQSLGQGLEFLIYFQGNSAPDKSGLPSDRFSAERTGGSVSTLTIQRTQQEDSAVYLCASSLDPGVYGYTFGSGTRLTVV.

This clone was observed a single time. The chain carries TRBV30 and TRBJ2-7; maybe TRBD1 (7 bases). This CDR3 is built from 11 residues. Trimming stripped 4 bases from V and 7 bases from J, with 11 bases between. From germline, CDR1 is GTSNPN and CDR2 SVGIG (reference sequence). The CDR3 bases are TGTGCCTGGACCCCAGGGGGGGAGCAGTACTTC. Translating gives CAWTPGGEQYF.

This clone was recorded a few times. This chain connects TRBV6-5 to TRBJ1-2, with D possibly TRBD1 on 5 matching bases. The CDR3 has 16 amino acids. The V gene lost 0 bases and the J gene lost 5 bases, with 16 bases spanning the gap. CDR1 MNHEY and CDR2 SVGAGI come from the germline V gene. This chain's CDR3 is CASSYSIPQGGYGYTF. In DNA form, the CDR3 reads TGTGCCAGCAGTTACTCTATTCCCCAGGGAGGGTATGGCTACACCTTC.

V gene TRBV12-5 combines with J gene TRBJ2-4, with TRBD2 identical over 8 bases. V lost 5 bases, J lost 1 base, and 4 bases stayed unmatched. The CDR3 consists of 15 residues. CDR1 and CDR2 (germline): LGHNT, FRNRAP. CDR3: CASGATGGAKNIQYF. For the CDR3, the DNA is TGTGCTAGTGGTGCCACGGGGGGGGCCAAAAACATTCAGTACTTC.

The V gene is TRBV7-2, the J gene TRBJ2-5; 8 nucleotides match TRBD2. V dropped 1 base and J dropped 5; count of bases not matched to a gene: 3. This CDR3 is built from 14 residues. Germline V gene lookup returns CDR1 SGHTA and CDR2 FQGNSA. The DNA for the CDR3 is TGTGCCAGCAGCTTAGAGCGGGAGCACGAGACCCAGTACTTC. This codes for CASSLEREHETQYF.

V gene TRBV6-6 combines with J gene TRBJ1-5; tentative D call: TRBD1 (6 bases). Germline CDR1 and CDR2: MNHNY and SVGAGI (reference sequence). Trimming pared 6 bases from V and 3 bases from J, leaving 9 bases between. The CDR3 is 13 residues long. In nucleotides, the CDR3 is TGTGCCAGCAGCAACAGGGTCAATCAGCCCCAGCATTTT. It encodes CASSNRVNQPQHF.

This clone was seen once. The chain carries TRBV7-2 and TRBJ1-5; the D gene is possibly TRBD1 (6 bases). V was clipped by 5 bases and J by 10 bases, with 18 bases between them. There are 14 residues in the CDR3. The germline V gene has CDR1 SGHTA and CDR2 FQGNSA. For the CDR3, the DNA is TGTGCCAGCAGCAATCCCAGGGGTGCGGAACCCCAGCATTTT. Translation gives CASSNPRGAEPQHF.

This chain connects TRBV5-1 to TRBJ2-7, with 7 bases aligning to TRBD1. Germline assignment: CDR1 SGHRS and CDR2 YFSETQ. The CDR3 loop spans 15 amino acids. V lost 2 bases, J lost 5 bases, and 10 bases stayed unmatched. CDR3 nucleotides: TGCGCCAGCAGCTTACGACAGGGAGTTCCGCACGAGCAGTACTTC. Translated: CASSLRQGVPHEQYF. Full variable domain (remainder filled in from reference TRBV5-1 and TRBJ2-7): KAGVTQTPRYLIKTRGQQVTLSCSPISGHRSVSWYQQTPGQGLQFLFEYFSETQRNKGNFPGRFSGRQFSNSRSEMNVSTLELGDSALYLCASSLRQGVPHEQYFGPGTRLTVT.

The chain joins TRBV5-1 to TRBJ1-6, with 7 bases aligning to TRBD1. The CDR3 runs 15 residues. J lost 0 bases, V lost 7 bases, and 4 bases had no gene match. The germline V gene encodes CDR1 SGHRS and CDR2 YFSETQ. CDR3 protein: CASRRDSSYNSPLHF. DNA for the CDR3: TGCGCCAGCCGGAGGGACAGCTCCTATAATTCACCCCTCCACTTT. Full variable domain (remainder filled in from reference TRBV5-1 and TRBJ1-6): KAGVTQTPRYLIKTRGQQVTLSCSPISGHRSVSWYQQTPGQGLQFLFEYFSETQRNKGNFPGRFSGRQFSNSRSEMNVSTLELGDSALYLCASRRDSSYNSPLHFGNGTRLTVT.

This chain joins TRBV5-4 and TRBJ2-3; 9 bases fit TRBD1. CDR3 size: 15 residues. The V and J ends lost 2 bases and 3 bases, in that order; junction bases with no gene match: 4. CDR1 and CDR2 from the germline V gene are SGHNT and YYREEE (reference sequence). CDR3 coding DNA: TGTGCCAGCAGCTTCGGGACAGGGCGAACAGATACGCAGTATTTT. Amino acids: CASSFGTGRTDTQYF.

In the case of this clone: This sample also contains other DNA sequences that code for the same CDR3. This sequence joins TRBV19 and TRBJ1-4; 7 bases align to TRBD1. The CDR3 loop spans 14 amino acids. CDR1 LNHDA and CDR2 SQIVND come from the germline V gene (reference sequence). V shed 4 bases and J 6 bases; nucleotides not matched to a gene: 5. The CDR3: CASSTTGVDEKLFF. CDR3 in DNA: TGTGCCAGTAGTACAACAGGGGTTGATGAAAAACTGTTTTTT.

Comment on this clone: One junction end does not reproduce the germline sequence, and a read error may be involved. CDR3 loop: CASRERYASTDAQYF. CDR3 nucleotides: TGTGCCAGCAGGGAACGGTACGCGAGCACAGATGCGCAGTATTTT. This chain uses TRBV2 with TRBJ2-3; D gene unclear. Germline V lookup: CDR1 SNHLY, CDR2 FYNNEI. The CDR3 runs 15 residues.

The chain carries TRBV27 and TRBJ2-3, with 12 bases that match TRBD1. There are 16 residues in the CDR3. CDR1 and CDR2 (germline): MNHEY, SMNVEV (reference sequence). With 6 bases clipped from V and 5 bases from J, the junction kept 9 bases outside the gene matches. Written as DNA, the CDR3 is TGTGCCAGCAGACCACGGGACAGGGGGCGCGGAGATACGCAGTATTTT. It translates to CASRPRDRGRGDTQYF.

This rearrangement joins TRBV15 to TRBJ2-7; 7 bases map to TRBD1. The CDR3 has 15 amino acids. V shed 5 bases and J 0 bases; nucleotides not matched to a gene: 7. Per germline, CDR1 LNHNV and CDR2 YYDKDF (reference sequence). In DNA form, the CDR3 reads TGTGCCACCAGCGCCTCTTCAGGGGGCTCCTACGAGCAGTACTTC. Translated: CATSASSGGSYEQYF.

There are a few counts of this clone. J is TRBJ1-2 and V is TRBV2, with a possible D match to TRBD1 (5 bases). Trimming stripped 3 bases from V and 2 bases from J, with 13 bases between. The CDR3 covers 15 residues. Germline CDR1 is SNHLY and CDR2 is FYNNEI. CDR3 DNA: TGTGCCAGCAGTGAGAGGAAGGGGCCGAACTATGGCTACACCTTC. Its translation: CASSERKGPNYGYTF.